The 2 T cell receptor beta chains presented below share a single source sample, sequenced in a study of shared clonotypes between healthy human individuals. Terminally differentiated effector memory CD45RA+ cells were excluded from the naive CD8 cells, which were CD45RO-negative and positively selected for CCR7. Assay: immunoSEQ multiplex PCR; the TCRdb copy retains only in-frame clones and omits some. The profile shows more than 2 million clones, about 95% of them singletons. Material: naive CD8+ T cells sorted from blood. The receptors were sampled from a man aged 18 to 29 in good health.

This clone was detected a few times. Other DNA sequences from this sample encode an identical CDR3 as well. CDR3 coding DNA: TGCGCCAGCAGCTTGGAAGGGAACGAGCAGTACTTC. Its protein product is CASSLEGNEQYF. The chain is built from TRBV5-1 and TRBJ2-7, with D hard to call. V was clipped by 0 bases and J by 5 bases, with 6 bases between them. This CDR3 comprises 12 residues. The V gene's germline CDR1 is SGHRS and CDR2 YFSETQ.

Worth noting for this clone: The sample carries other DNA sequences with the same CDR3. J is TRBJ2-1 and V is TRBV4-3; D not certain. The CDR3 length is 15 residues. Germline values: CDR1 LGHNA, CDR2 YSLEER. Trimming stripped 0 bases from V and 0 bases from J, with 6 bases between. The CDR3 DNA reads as TGCGCCAGCAGCCAAGACATAAGCTCCTACAATGAGCAGTTCTTC. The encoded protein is CASSQDISSYNEQFF.